Listed below are T cell receptor beta chains from one sample, sequenced in a study of regulatory T cells in long-lasting Graves disease. From the multiplex PCR reads, TCRdb called clonotypes with MiXCR, one entry per CDR3 protein. The sample contains a few hundred thousand distinct CDR3 sequences, 21% of which appear only once. The input for sequencing was peripheral blood mononuclear cells (PBMCs), taken when the disease was refractory, from a patient treated with antithyroid drugs. The receptors here all came from a female donor with Graves disease. CDR3s include the opening cysteine and the closing phenylalanine or tryptophan. A D gene is named only where the DNA matches it firmly. Not all rows give a size; the values are once, few, many and, for expanded clones, a class.

TRBV7-9	TRBJ2-7	NA	many	TGTGCCAGCAGCTTATTACAGGGAACCCACGAGCAGTACTTC	CASSLLQGTHEQYF
TRBV19	TRBJ1-1	TRBD1	NA	TGTGCCAGTAGTGGAGTTTCGACAGGGATGAACACTGAAGCTTTCTTT	CASSGVSTGMNTEAFF
TRBV6-1	TRBJ2-1	NA	many	TGTGCCAGCAGTGAAATAGACTACAATGAGCAGTTCTTC	CASSEIDYNEQFF
TRBV3-1	TRBJ2-5	TRBD1	many	TGTGCCAGCAGCCAAACAGGGGGCATAGAGACCCAGTACTTC	CASSQTGGIETQYF
TRBV18	TRBJ2-1	TRBD2	NA	TGTGCCAGCTCACCTCCAGCGGGGGCTTCAGGTGAGCAGTTCTTC	CASSPPAGASGEQFF
TRBV6-1	TRBJ2-7	TRBD1	many	TGTGCCAGCAGCGACCAACTATACAGGGGGCGCGTGTACGAGCAGTACTTC	CASSDQLYRGRVYEQYF
TRBV20-1	TRBJ2-5	TRBD2	NA	TGCAGTGCTAGGGAACCGACTAGCGGGATGCAAGATGCCCAGTACTTC	CSAREPTSGMQDAQYF
TRBV27	TRBJ2-1	NA	few	TGTGCCAGCAGTTCCCTTGGTGGGCTTACCAATGAGCAGTTCTTC	CASSSLGGLTNEQFF
TRBV11-3	TRBJ2-5	TRBD1	NA	TGTGCCAGCAGTCGTAGGACAGGGCTCGAGACCCAGTACTTC	CASSRRTGLETQYF
TRBV12-3/TRBV12-4	TRBJ2-5	NA	many	TGTGCCAGCACCCAGGGGTCGCGGAGAGAGACCCAGTACTTC	CASTQGSRRETQYF
TRBV28	TRBJ1-3	TRBD1	many	TGTGCCAGCATGACCGACAGGGTGGGAAACACCATATATTTT	CASMTDRVGNTIYF
TRBV29-1	TRBJ2-7	NA	once	TGCAGCGTTGTTACAGACGAGCAGTACTTC	CSVVTDEQYF
TRBV28	TRBJ2-1	NA	few	TGTGCCAGCAGCTTACTTAGCTCCTACAATGAGCAGTTCTTC	CASSLLSSYNEQFF
TRBV2	TRBJ2-6	TRBD1	many	TGTGCCAGCAGGCAGACAGGGGGCACTGGGGCCAACGTCCTGACTTTC	CASRQTGGTGANVLTF
TRBV10-3	TRBJ1-1	NA	many	TGTGCCATCAGTGACAGTGGCACTGAAGCTTTCTTT	CAISDSGTEAFF
TRBV6-5	TRBJ2-7	NA	NA	TGTGCCAGCAGTTATCGGGACCGAGGGAGCGAGCAGTACTTC	CASSYRDRGSEQYF
TRBV3-1	TRBJ1-1	NA	NA	TGTGCCAGCAGCCAAGACACAGGCAGGGCCGAAGCTTTCTTT	CASSQDTGRAEAFF
TRBV7-6	TRBJ2-3	NA	NA	TGTGCCAGCAGCTTACAACCCACAGATACGCAGTATTTT	CASSLQPTDTQYF
TRBV20-1	TRBJ1-6	NA	NA	TGCAGTGCTAGAGATCGAGGCAGGGGCGACTATAATTCACCCCTCCACTTT	CSARDRGRGDYNSPLHF